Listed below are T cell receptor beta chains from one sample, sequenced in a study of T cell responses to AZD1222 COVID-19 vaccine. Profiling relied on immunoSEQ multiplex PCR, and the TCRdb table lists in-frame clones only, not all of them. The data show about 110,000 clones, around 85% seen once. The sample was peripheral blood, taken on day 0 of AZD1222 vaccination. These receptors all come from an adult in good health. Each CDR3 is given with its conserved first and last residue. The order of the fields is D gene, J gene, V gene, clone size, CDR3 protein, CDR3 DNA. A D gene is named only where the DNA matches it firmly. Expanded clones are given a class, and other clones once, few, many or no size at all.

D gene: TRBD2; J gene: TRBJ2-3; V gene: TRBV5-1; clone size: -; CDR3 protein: CASSLTSASTDTQYF; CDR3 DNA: TGCGCCAGCAGCTTAACTAGCGCGAGCACAGATACGCAGTATTTT
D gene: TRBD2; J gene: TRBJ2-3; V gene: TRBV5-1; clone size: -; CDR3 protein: CASRLAGGTDTQYF; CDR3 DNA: TGCGCCAGCCGACTAGCGGGGGGCACAGATACGCAGTATTTT
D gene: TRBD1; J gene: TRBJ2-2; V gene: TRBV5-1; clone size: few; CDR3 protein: CASSWTGGAPGELFF; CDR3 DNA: TGCGCCAGCAGCTGGACAGGGGGCGCCCCCGGGGAGCTGTTTTTT
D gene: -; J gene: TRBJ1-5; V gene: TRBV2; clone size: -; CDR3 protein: CASSEGTGSNQPQHF; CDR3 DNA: TGTGCCAGCAGTGAAGGGACGGGCAGCAATCAGCCCCAGCATTTT
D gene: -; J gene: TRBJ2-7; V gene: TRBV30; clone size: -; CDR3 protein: CAWSGPTAPFGESYEQYF; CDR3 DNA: TGTGCCTGGAGTGGCCCCACCGCGCCGTTCGGGGAATCCTACGAGCAGTACTTC
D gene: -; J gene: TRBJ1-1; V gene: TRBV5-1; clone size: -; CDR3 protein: CASSLVGRLLTEAFF; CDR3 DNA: TGCGCCAGCAGCTTGGTAGGGCGCCTTCTCACTGAAGCTTTCTTT
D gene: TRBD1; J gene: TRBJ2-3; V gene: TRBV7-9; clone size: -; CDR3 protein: CASSLASGTGVPDTQYF; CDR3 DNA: TGTGCCAGCAGCTTAGCCTCCGGGACAGGGGTCCCAGATACGCAGTATTTT
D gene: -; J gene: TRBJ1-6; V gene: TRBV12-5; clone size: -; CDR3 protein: CASGLVIGSPLHF; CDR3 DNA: TGTGCTAGTGGTTTGGTTATCGGTTCACCCCTCCACTTT
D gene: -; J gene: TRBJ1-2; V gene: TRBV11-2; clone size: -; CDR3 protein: CASSFRGFLYGYTF; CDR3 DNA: TGTGCCAGCAGCTTCCGAGGGTTCCTGTATGGCTACACCTTC
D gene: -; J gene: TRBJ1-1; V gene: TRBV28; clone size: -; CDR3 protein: CASSTRGGNTEAFF; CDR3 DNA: TGTGCCAGCAGTACACGCGGCGGAAACACTGAAGCTTTCTTT
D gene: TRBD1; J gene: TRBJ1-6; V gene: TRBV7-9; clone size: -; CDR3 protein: CASSGTGMSSYNSPLHF; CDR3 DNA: TGTGCCAGCAGCGGGACAGGAATGAGCTCCTATAATTCACCCCTCCACTTT
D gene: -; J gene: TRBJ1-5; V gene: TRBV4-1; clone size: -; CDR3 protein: CASSQGAGSPQPQHF; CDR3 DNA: TGCGCCAGCAGCCAAGGGGCAGGTTCCCCTCAGCCCCAGCATTTT
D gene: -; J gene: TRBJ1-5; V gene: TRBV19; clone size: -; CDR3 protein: CASNTPGATSNQPQHF; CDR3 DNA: TGTGCCAGTAATACGCCGGGGGCGACAAGCAATCAGCCCCAGCATTTT
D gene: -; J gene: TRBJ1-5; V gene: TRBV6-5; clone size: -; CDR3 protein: CASRPSFNQPQHF; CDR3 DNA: TGTGCCAGTAGACCTTCCTTCAATCAGCCCCAGCATTTT
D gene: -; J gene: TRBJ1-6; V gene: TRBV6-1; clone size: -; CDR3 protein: CASRERYSRSNSPLHF; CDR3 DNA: TGTGCCAGCAGGGAAAGGTATAGCCGATCGAATTCACCCCTCCACTTT
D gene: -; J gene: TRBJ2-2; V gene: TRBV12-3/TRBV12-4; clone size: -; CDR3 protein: CASSLRSLMFF; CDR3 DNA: TGTGCCAGCAGTTTGCGCTCACTTATGTTTTTT
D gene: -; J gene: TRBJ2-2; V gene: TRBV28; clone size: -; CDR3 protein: CASSLFAQGPDVVYTGELFF; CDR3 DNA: TGTGCCAGCAGTTTATTCGCTCAAGGGCCGGATGTAGTGTACACCGGGGAGCTGTTTTTT
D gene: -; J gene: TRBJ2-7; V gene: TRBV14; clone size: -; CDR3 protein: CASSQETATVYEQYF; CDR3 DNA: TGTGCCAGCAGCCAAGAAACCGCCACCGTCTACGAGCAGTACTTC
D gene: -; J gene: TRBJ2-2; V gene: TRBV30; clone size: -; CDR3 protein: CAWSGSSVDTGELFF; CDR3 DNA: TGTGCCTGGAGTGGCTCTAGCGTCGACACCGGGGAGCTGTTTTTT
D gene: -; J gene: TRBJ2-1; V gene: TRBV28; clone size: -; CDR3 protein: CASSWLADSSYNEQFF; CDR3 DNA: TGTGCCAGCAGTTGGCTAGCTGATAGCTCCTACAATGAGCAGTTCTTC
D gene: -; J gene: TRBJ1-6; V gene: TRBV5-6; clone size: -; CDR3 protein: CASSSRAGRSPLHF; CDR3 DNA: TGTGCCAGCAGCTCTCGGGCAGGGCGTTCACCCCTCCACTTT
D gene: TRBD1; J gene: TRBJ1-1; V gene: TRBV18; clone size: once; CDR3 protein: CASSPDRGATEAFF; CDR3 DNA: TGTGCCAGCTCACCGGACAGGGGAGCGACTGAAGCTTTCTTT
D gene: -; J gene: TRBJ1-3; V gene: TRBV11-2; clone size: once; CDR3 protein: CASSSPRGQMAGNTIYF; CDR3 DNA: TGTGCCAGCAGCTCCCCTCGAGGGCAAATGGCTGGAAACACCATATATTTT
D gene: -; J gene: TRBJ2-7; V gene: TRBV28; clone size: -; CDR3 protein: CASRSGGHPLLYF; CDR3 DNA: TGTGCCAGCCGCTCAGGGGGGCACCCTCTTCTGTACTTC
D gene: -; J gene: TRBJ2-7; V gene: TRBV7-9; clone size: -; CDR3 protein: CASSLSGGGYEQYF; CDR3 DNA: TGTGCCAGCAGCTTATCAGGAGGCGGCTACGAGCAGTACTTC